The 25 T cell receptor beta chains listed next were all sequenced from one sample in a study of glioma-infiltrating T cells after dendritic cell vaccination. TCRdb keeps only in-frame clones here, not all; method: immunoSEQ multiplex PCR. The data contain more than 60,000 clones, 82% of them seen just once; the ten biggest clones take up about 8.9%. This specimen was blood, taken before dendritic cell vaccination. The receptors were gathered from a human donor with glioblastoma.

The chain carries TRBV19 and TRBJ2-1; D gene uncertain. Germline CDR1 and CDR2: LNHDA and SQIVND (reference sequence). With 5 bases removed from V and 8 bases from J, the gap between germline ends came to 7 bases. This CDR3 comprises 11 residues. CDR3 in DNA: TGTGCCAGTAGTTTTCGGGATGAGCAGTTCTTC. This gives the protein CASSFRDEQFF.

A word on this clone: Germline and junction disagree at one end, which may indicate a read error. This rearrangement joins TRBV5-4 to TRBJ2-2; 11 bases are shared with TRBD1. There are 16 residues in the CDR3. Germline CDR1 reads SGHNT; CDR2 reads YYREEE (reference sequence). The CDR3: CASRPGQGVDTGEPFF. Here the CDR3 DNA reads TGTGCCAGCAGACCGGGACAGGGGGTAGACACCGGGGAGCCGTTTTTT.

The chain employs TRBV5-1 and TRBJ2-3, with a possible D match to TRBD1 (5 bases). CDR3 length: 15 residues. CDR1 is SGHRS, CDR2 YFSETQ, per germline. Trimming pared 1 base from V and 4 bases from J, leaving 13 bases between. CDR3 nucleotide sequence: TGCGCCAGCAGCTTGTCGGGCCAGGGCGCAGATACGCAGTATTTT. Translating it yields CASSLSGQGADTQYF.

The chain joins TRBV7-9 to TRBJ1-1; 7 nucleotides align to TRBD1. The CDR3 covers 17 residues. Germline V CDR1 and CDR2: SEHNR, FQNEAQ (reference sequence). After removal of 6 bases from V and 6 bases from J, the junction contained 19 bases not matched to a gene. CDR3 sequence: CASRPPLRRGQGAEAFF. The CDR3 DNA reads as TGTGCCAGCAGACCACCCCTTAGAAGGGGGCAAGGAGCTGAAGCTTTCTTT.

The chain recombines TRBV6-6 with TRBJ1-2, with 10 bases matching TRBD1. Germline assignment: CDR1 MNHNY and CDR2 SVGAGI (reference sequence). This CDR3 has 15 amino acids. V was pared by 6 bases and J by 6 bases, with 10 bases of the junction left unmatched. The CDR3 here is CASRQTGQGGHGYTF. CDR3 coding DNA: TGTGCCAGCAGGCAAACCGGACAGGGGGGACATGGCTACACCTTC.

The chain carries TRBV18 and TRBJ2-7; perhaps TRBD2 as D (5 bases). The CDR3 has 14 residues. The V gene lost 8 bases and the J gene lost 2 bases, with 16 bases spanning the gap. Germline V gene lookup returns CDR1 KGHSH and CDR2 LQKENI. CDR3 nucleotide sequence: TGTGCCAGCCCCCCCACGGAGCGGCCCTACGAGCAGTACTTC. It yields the protein CASPPTERPYEQYF. The full variable domain, rest sourced from reference TRBV18 and TRBJ2-7, is NAGVMQNPRHLVRRRGQEARLRCSPMKGHSHVYWYRQLPEEGLKFMVYLQKENIIDESGMPKERFSAEFPKEGPSILRIQQVVRGDSAAYFCASPPTERPYEQYFGPGTRLTVT.

The gene calls are TRBV2 and TRBJ1-1, with TRBD1 matching over 8 bases. The CDR3 covers 17 residues. The germline gives CDR1 SNHLY, CDR2 FYNNEI. V dropped 6 bases and J dropped 2; count of bases not matched to a gene: 14. The CDR3 loop reads CASSQPLDRGLNTEAFF. The CDR3 DNA reads TGTGCCAGCAGCCAACCTCTTGACAGGGGCCTTAACACTGAAGCTTTCTTT.

The rearrangement joins TRBV5-1 to TRBJ2-7; 7 bases fit TRBD1. CDR3 size: 15 residues. V dropped 4 bases and J dropped 1; count of bases not matched to a gene: 8. Germline CDR1 SGHRS, CDR2 YFSETQ. The CDR3 DNA follows: TGCGCCAGCAGCCCCCGACAGGGAAAGTCCTACGAGCAGTACTTC. This gives the protein CASSPRQGKSYEQYF.

This clone appeared once. CDR3 DNA sequence: TGTGCCAGCAGGGGGTTAGCGGGGGACGGGGGGACCCAGTACTTC. It is translated as CASRGLAGDGGTQYF. The V call is TRBV2, the J call TRBJ2-5; TRBD2 matches at 9 bases. CDR1 is SNHLY, CDR2 FYNNEI, per germline. The CDR3 runs to 15 residues. V shed 6 bases, J shed 7 bases, and the junction held 12 bases outside the gene matches.

In DNA, the CDR3 is TGTGCCAGCGCTACCATTGCGGGGGTCCACACCGGGGAGCTGTTTTTT. Its translation: CASATIAGVHTGELFF. The chain combines TRBV28 with TRBJ2-2, with 7 bases lining up with TRBD2. The CDR3 sequence is 16 residues long. Germline V CDR1 and CDR2: MDHEN, SYDVKM. The trim removed 8 bases at V and 3 bases at J, leaving 12 bases unmatched. The variable domain in full, completed from reference TRBV28 and TRBJ2-2, reads DVKVTQSSRYLVKRTGEKVFLECVQDMDHENMFWYRQDPGLGLRLIYFSYDVKMKEKGDIPEGYSVSREKKERFSLILESASTNQTSMYLCASATIAGVHTGELFFGEGSRLTVL.

The J gene is TRBJ1-2, the V gene TRBV28; 9 nucleotides line up with TRBD1. This CDR3 has 12 residues. The germline V gene has CDR1 MDHEN and CDR2 SYDVKM. V dropped 6 bases and J dropped 10; count of bases not matched to a gene: 6. This CDR3 is CASRRDRVIYTF. The CDR3 nucleotides are TGTGCCAGCAGAAGGGACAGGGTGATCTACACCTTC.

The chain combines TRBV10-1 with TRBJ1-6; D gene unclear. Trimming removed 5 bases from V and 7 bases from J, with 9 bases in between. Germline CDR1 reads WNHNN; CDR2 reads SYGVQD (reference sequence). This CDR3 comprises 13 residues. The CDR3 sequence: CASSLVENSPLHF. The CDR3, as DNA: TGCGCCAGCAGTCTGGTCGAGAATTCACCCCTCCACTTT.

This clone was counted once. J is TRBJ2-3 and V is TRBV5-1; 8 positions match TRBD2. Germline trimming cut 6 bases from V and 2 bases from J; bases unmatched to any gene: 8. Germline-derived CDR1 and CDR2 are SGHRS and YFSETQ. The CDR3 totals 15 residues. The CDR3 is CASTTQRGFTDTQYF. CDR3 bases: TGCGCCAGCACCACTCAGCGGGGGTTCACAGATACGCAGTATTTT. Full variable domain (outside the CDR3, taken from reference TRBV5-1 and TRBJ2-3): KAGVTQTPRYLIKTRGQQVTLSCSPISGHRSVSWYQQTPGQGLQFLFEYFSETQRNKGNFPGRFSGRQFSNSRSEMNVSTLELGDSALYLCASTTQRGFTDTQYFGPGTRLTVL.

This rearrangement joins TRBV5-1 to TRBJ2-5, with TRBD1 matching 9 bases. J gave up 5 bases and V 4 bases, and 0 bases lay outside the gene matches. CDR1 is SGHRS and CDR2 is YFSETQ in the germline V gene. This CDR3 has 12 amino acids. In nucleotides, the CDR3 is TGCGCCAGCAGCACAGGGGGCGAGACCCAGTACTTC. Its translation: CASSTGGETQYF.

This chain links TRBV6-5 with TRBJ2-7, with D unclear. CDR3 length: 15 amino acids. V was pared by 2 bases and J by 0 bases, with 11 bases between. The V gene's germline CDR1 is MNHEY and CDR2 SVGAGI. CDR3 amino acids: CASSYQGGSSYEQYF. The CDR3 nucleotides are TGTGCCAGCAGTTACCAAGGCGGTAGCTCCTACGAGCAGTACTTC.

This clone appeared a few times. This chain uses TRBV7-9 with TRBJ2-1; D possibly corresponds to TRBD2 (5 bases). CDR1 is SEHNR and CDR2 is FQNEAQ in the germline V gene (reference sequence). The CDR3 totals 17 residues. V was shortened by 5 bases and J by 0 bases, with 17 bases between the two germline ends. Here the CDR3 reads CASSPAREELSYNEQFF. CDR3 coding DNA: TGTGCCAGCAGCCCGGCGAGGGAAGAGCTCTCCTACAATGAGCAGTTCTTC.

The chain uses TRBV27 and TRBJ1-4; 9 positions match TRBD1. V shed 3 bases, J shed 6 bases, and the junction held 2 bases outside the gene matches. The CDR3 contains 14 residues. Germline CDR1 reads MNHEY; CDR2 reads SMNVEV (reference sequence). CDR3 in amino acids: CASSFGQGHEKLFF. DNA of the CDR3: TGTGCCAGCAGTTTTGGACAGGGGCATGAAAAACTGTTTTTT.

A single count supports this clone. This rearrangement joins TRBV5-8 to TRBJ1-2, with D uncertain. Deletions cut 6 bases from V and 4 bases from J, with 16 bases between. This CDR3 comprises 14 residues. CDR1 is SGHTS and CDR2 is YDEGEE in the germline V gene. The CDR3 region is CASTQSPGVYGYTF. CDR3 DNA sequence: TGTGCCAGCACCCAATCACCCGGGGTCTATGGCTACACCTTC.

The chain is built from TRBV28 and TRBJ2-7, with 9 positions matching TRBD1. The CDR3 contains 16 residues. The germline gives CDR1 MDHEN, CDR2 SYDVKM. The V segment lost 6 bases and the J segment 3 bases; nucleotides outside the gene matches: 12. As DNA, the CDR3 is TGTGCCAGCAGCTACAGGGGGCTTTTGGGCGGCTACGAGCAGTACTTC. This translates into CASSYRGLLGGYEQYF.

This chain uses TRBV6-5 with TRBJ2-5; D gene ambiguous. Deletions cut 6 bases from V and 1 base from J, with 15 bases between. CDR1 is MNHEY and CDR2 is SVGAGI in the germline V gene. CDR3 length: 15 amino acids. CDR3 residues: CASRSHRGVQETQYF. The DNA of the CDR3 is TGTGCCAGCAGATCCCATAGAGGAGTCCAAGAGACCCAGTACTTC.

The chain carries TRBV18 and TRBJ2-1; D possibly corresponds to TRBD1 (6 bases). V gave up 5 bases and J gave up 6 bases, with 14 bases separating them. This CDR3 is built from 14 residues. Germline CDR1 KGHSH, CDR2 LQKENI. The CDR3 sequence is CASSSDSSTNEQFF. DNA for the CDR3: TGTGCCAGCTCATCGGACAGCAGTACCAATGAGCAGTTCTTC.

The DNA for the CDR3 is TGTGCCAGCCGATTAGACAGGGACAATGAGCAGTTCTTC. This translates into CASRLDRDNEQFF. The gene calls are TRBV6-1 and TRBJ2-1; 7 bases align to TRBD1. CDR1 and CDR2 (germline): MNHNS, SASEGT. This CDR3 contains 13 residues. V shed 8 bases, J shed 5 bases, and the junction held 6 bases outside the gene matches.

The chain employs TRBV27 and TRBJ2-5; possibly TRBD1 for D (5 bases). V shed 5 bases and J shed 5 bases, with 18 bases lying between them. This CDR3 comprises 15 residues. CDR1 and CDR2 (germline): MNHEY, SMNVEV (reference sequence). DNA of the CDR3: TGTGCCAGCAGTCCCTGGGGCCATCTGGGGGAGACCCAGTACTTC. It specifies CASSPWGHLGETQYF.

V is TRBV5-1 and J is TRBJ1-2, with 10 nucleotides matching TRBD1. Germline V gene data show CDR1 as SGHRS and CDR2 as YFSETQ. The CDR3 has 15 amino acids. J was trimmed by 3 bases and V by 4 bases; bases with no gene match: 6. CDR3 in DNA: TGCGCCAGCAGCCCCAGACAGGGGGCCGACTATGGCTACACCTTC. Translation: CASSPRQGADYGYTF.

The chain combines TRBV7-9 with TRBJ1-2; TRBD1 aligns across 8 bases. V shed 5 bases and J 4 bases; nucleotides not matched to a gene: 6. Germline lookup yields CDR1 SEHNR and CDR2 FQNEAQ (reference sequence). The length of the CDR3 is 14 residues. Written as DNA, the CDR3 is TGTGCCAGCAGCCCGCCAGGGGGCGCCTATGGCTACACCTTC. Translation: CASSPPGGAYGYTF.